Sequencing of this TCR beta chain was carried out in a study of technical replicates of blood from several donors. Data came from immunoSEQ multiplex PCR; TCRdb stores just in-frame clones and leaves some out. The data show some 70,000 clones, about 89% seen once. The CDR3 is made up of 14 amino acids. Trimming removed 7 bases at V and 2 bases at J, with 13 bases between. Germline CDR1 reads LNHDA; CDR2 reads SQIVND (reference sequence). The chain combines TRBV19 with TRBJ2-3; D is possibly TRBD2 (5 bases). Sequencing used PBMCs. This clonotype was sampled from a human donor in good health. Some clones in this sample may be carry-over from other donors' samples. CDR3 in amino acids: CASKPRVFTDTQYF. The CDR3 nucleotides read TGTGCCAGTAAGCCGAGGGTATTCACAGATACGCAGTATTTT.